This T cell receptor beta chain was obtained from a study of human T cells and chemical hapten exposure. Study in general: A mostly female patient group had alopecia areata, totalis or universalis.

TCRdb analysed the RACE reads with MiXCR anew, one entry per CDR3 protein. This table has over 100,000 distinct CDR3 sequences, roughly a tenth appearing once. The time point denotes: patch test 2, 6 weeks after DPC sensitization. The treatment here: therapeutic diphenylcyclopropenone sensitization with weekly scalp DPC. V lost 2 bases and J lost 2, with 13 bases in between. The CDR3 has 17 residues. Per the germline V gene, CDR1 is MGHRA and CDR2 is YSYEKL. Sequencing was performed on whole blood, taken in connection with sensitization to the hapten diphenylcyclopropenone (DPC). The chain combines TRBV4-1 with TRBJ2-6; D is possibly TRBD1 (5 bases). The receptor was derived from a woman aged 40 to 50 with alopecia areata. Some clones in this sample may be carry-over from other donors' samples. This CDR3 reads CASSQSLGQAGANVLTF. CDR3 in DNA: TGCGCCAGCAGCCAATCGTTGGGGCAGGCTGGGGCCAACGTCCTGACTTTC.